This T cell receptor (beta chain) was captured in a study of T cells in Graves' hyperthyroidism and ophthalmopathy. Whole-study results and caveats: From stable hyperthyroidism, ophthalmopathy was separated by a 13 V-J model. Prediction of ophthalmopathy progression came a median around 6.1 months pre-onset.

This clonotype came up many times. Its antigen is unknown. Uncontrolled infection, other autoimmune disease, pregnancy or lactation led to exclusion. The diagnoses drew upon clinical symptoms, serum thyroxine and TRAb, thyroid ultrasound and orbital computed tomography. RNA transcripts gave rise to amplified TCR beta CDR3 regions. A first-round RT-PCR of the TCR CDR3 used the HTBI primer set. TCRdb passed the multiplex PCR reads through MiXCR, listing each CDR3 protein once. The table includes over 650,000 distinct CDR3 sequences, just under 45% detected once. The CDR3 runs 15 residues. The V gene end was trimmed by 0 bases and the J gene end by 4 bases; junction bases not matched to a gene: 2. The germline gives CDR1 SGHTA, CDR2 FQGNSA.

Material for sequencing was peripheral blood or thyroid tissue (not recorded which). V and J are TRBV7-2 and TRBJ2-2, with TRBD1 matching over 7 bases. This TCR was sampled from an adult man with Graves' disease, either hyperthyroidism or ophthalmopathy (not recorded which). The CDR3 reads CASSLAAGGTGELFF. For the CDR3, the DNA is TGTGCCAGCAGCTTAGCAGCAGGGGGCACCGGGGAGCTGTTTTTT.